Listed below are T cell receptor beta chains from one sample, sequenced in a study of T cell responses to AZD1222 COVID-19 vaccine. Produced via immunoSEQ multiplex PCR; TCRdb's table is partial and in-frame only. The data contain tens of thousands of clones, 92% of them singletons. Sequencing used peripheral blood, obtained on day 0 of AZD1222 vaccination. These receptor sequences come from an adult in good health. Both conserved end residues are part of each CDR3. D genes are given only for firm matches. Only part of the rows carry a size: once, few, many, or a class if the clone is expanded.

j_call: TRBJ2-1
d_call: TRBD2
v_call: TRBV7-2
clone_size: NA
cdr3_aa: CASSFWSSGSGSYNEQFF
cdr3_nt: TGTGCCAGCAGCTTTTGGTCTAGCGGGTCAGGCTCCTACAATGAGCAGTTCTTC

j_call: TRBJ1-5
d_call: NA
v_call: TRBV30
clone_size: NA
cdr3_aa: CAWSPLPGGSNQPQHF
cdr3_nt: TGTGCCTGGAGTCCACTCCCGGGGGGTAGCAATCAGCCCCAGCATTTT

j_call: TRBJ1-4
d_call: NA
v_call: TRBV19
clone_size: NA
cdr3_aa: CASNLGLGSREKLFF
cdr3_nt: TGTGCCAGTAATCTCGGTTTAGGGAGTCGAGAAAAACTGTTTTTT

j_call: TRBJ1-2
d_call: NA
v_call: TRBV27
clone_size: NA
cdr3_aa: CASSLQGPPTRYGYTF
cdr3_nt: TGTGCCAGCAGTTTGCAGGGGCCGCCAACGCGCTATGGCTACACCTTC

j_call: TRBJ1-5
d_call: TRBD1
v_call: TRBV27
clone_size: NA
cdr3_aa: CASSQDRGYNQPQHF
cdr3_nt: TGTGCCAGCAGTCAGGACAGGGGTTATAATCAGCCCCAGCATTTT

j_call: TRBJ1-4
d_call: NA
v_call: TRBV5-6
clone_size: NA
cdr3_aa: CASTTGAHNEKLFF
cdr3_nt: TGTGCCAGCACTACCGGGGCACATAATGAAAAACTGTTTTTT

j_call: TRBJ1-2
d_call: NA
v_call: TRBV28
clone_size: NA
cdr3_aa: CASSPDIQYGYTF
cdr3_nt: TGTGCCAGCAGCCCGGACATCCAATATGGCTACACCTTC

j_call: TRBJ2-5
d_call: NA
v_call: TRBV20-1
clone_size: NA
cdr3_aa: CSASRRDQETQYF
cdr3_nt: TGCAGTGCTAGTCGACGGGACCAAGAGACCCAGTACTTC

j_call: TRBJ2-5
d_call: TRBD2
v_call: TRBV5-1
clone_size: once
cdr3_aa: CASTLAAVQGETQYF
cdr3_nt: TGCGCCAGTACGCTAGCGGCTGTCCAGGGAGAGACCCAGTACTTC

j_call: TRBJ2-7
d_call: TRBD1
v_call: TRBV28
clone_size: few
cdr3_aa: CASSLGQSNEQYF
cdr3_nt: TGTGCCAGCAGTCTGGGACAGTCCAACGAGCAGTACTTC

j_call: TRBJ1-2
d_call: NA
v_call: TRBV10-3
clone_size: NA
cdr3_aa: CAISESYREAGYTF
cdr3_nt: TGTGCCATCAGTGAGTCTTACAGGGAGGCTGGCTACACCTTC

j_call: TRBJ2-5
d_call: NA
v_call: TRBV23-1
clone_size: NA
cdr3_aa: CASSQAPRGVEETQYF
cdr3_nt: TGCGCCAGCAGTCAAGCGCCGCGGGGAGTCGAAGAGACCCAGTACTTC

j_call: TRBJ1-2
d_call: TRBD1
v_call: TRBV7-9
clone_size: once
cdr3_aa: CASSLIGQGDFYGYTF
cdr3_nt: TGTGCCAGCAGCTTAATCGGACAGGGGGATTTCTATGGCTACACCTTC

j_call: TRBJ1-1
d_call: NA
v_call: TRBV30
clone_size: once
cdr3_aa: CATALPQQGTTEAFF
cdr3_nt: TGTGCAACCGCCCTTCCCCAACAGGGAACCACTGAAGCTTTCTTT

j_call: TRBJ2-7
d_call: NA
v_call: TRBV4-2
clone_size: NA
cdr3_aa: CASSQASPDEQYF
cdr3_nt: TGTGCCAGCAGCCAAGCAAGCCCGGACGAGCAGTACTTC

j_call: TRBJ2-2
d_call: NA
v_call: TRBV5-6
clone_size: NA
cdr3_aa: CASSWRQVYTGELFF
cdr3_nt: TGTGCCAGCAGCTGGAGACAGGTCTACACCGGGGAGCTGTTTTTT

j_call: TRBJ2-7
d_call: NA
v_call: TRBV24-1
clone_size: NA
cdr3_aa: CATSDSGRYEQYF
cdr3_nt: TGTGCCACCAGTGATTCCGGACGATACGAGCAGTACTTC

j_call: TRBJ2-1
d_call: NA
v_call: TRBV28
clone_size: NA
cdr3_aa: CGAGPLGYEQFF
cdr3_nt: TGTGGCGCAGGGCCCTTGGGGTATGAGCAGTTCTTC

j_call: TRBJ1-5
d_call: TRBD1
v_call: TRBV19
clone_size: NA
cdr3_aa: CASRQGANHQPQHF
cdr3_nt: TGTGCCAGTCGGCAGGGGGCGAATCATCAGCCCCAGCATTTT

j_call: TRBJ1-1
d_call: NA
v_call: TRBV19
clone_size: NA
cdr3_aa: CASSTMTGEAFF
cdr3_nt: TGTGCCAGTAGTACCATGACCGGTGAAGCTTTCTTT

j_call: TRBJ1-1
d_call: NA
v_call: TRBV9
clone_size: NA
cdr3_aa: CASSVVAGLATEAFF
cdr3_nt: TGTGCCAGCAGCGTAGTGGCGGGATTAGCCACTGAAGCTTTCTTT

j_call: TRBJ1-1
d_call: NA
v_call: TRBV9
clone_size: NA
cdr3_aa: CASSSGEVRAGTNTEAFF
cdr3_nt: TGTGCCAGCAGCTCGGGAGAGGTGCGGGCGGGAACGAACACTGAAGCTTTCTTT

j_call: TRBJ1-1
d_call: NA
v_call: TRBV7-9
clone_size: NA
cdr3_aa: CASSVGWASEAFF
cdr3_nt: TGTGCCAGCAGCGTAGGGTGGGCTTCTGAAGCTTTCTTT

j_call: TRBJ1-6
d_call: NA
v_call: TRBV14
clone_size: NA
cdr3_aa: CASSHPGSGWPSRVSPLHF
cdr3_nt: TGTGCCAGCAGCCACCCCGGCTCAGGATGGCCATCGAGAGTTTCACCCCTCCACTTT

j_call: TRBJ1-1
d_call: NA
v_call: TRBV29-1
clone_size: NA
cdr3_aa: CSVVSQFNTEAFF
cdr3_nt: TGCAGCGTTGTGTCACAGTTCAACACTGAAGCTTTCTTT

j_call: TRBJ2-5
d_call: TRBD1
v_call: TRBV29-1
clone_size: NA
cdr3_aa: CSVEGTGAQETQYF
cdr3_nt: TGCAGCGTTGAAGGGACAGGGGCCCAAGAGACCCAGTACTTC

j_call: TRBJ1-1
d_call: TRBD1
v_call: TRBV7-9
clone_size: few
cdr3_aa: CASSLQGATEAFF
cdr3_nt: TGTGCCAGCAGCTTACAGGGGGCCACTGAAGCTTTCTTT

j_call: TRBJ2-2
d_call: NA
v_call: TRBV11-3
clone_size: NA
cdr3_aa: CASSLDGPNTGELFF
cdr3_nt: TGTGCCAGCAGCTTAGACGGGCCGAACACCGGGGAGCTGTTTTTT

j_call: TRBJ2-2
d_call: TRBD2
v_call: TRBV7-2
clone_size: NA
cdr3_aa: CASSISGSVSSGELFF
cdr3_nt: TGTGCCAGCAGCATTAGCGGGAGCGTCTCGTCCGGGGAGCTGTTTTTT

j_call: TRBJ2-2
d_call: NA
v_call: TRBV5-6
clone_size: NA
cdr3_aa: CASRSDLAGELFF
cdr3_nt: TGTGCCAGCAGATCGGACCTTGCCGGGGAGCTGTTTTTT

j_call: TRBJ2-2
d_call: TRBD1
v_call: TRBV5-1
clone_size: NA
cdr3_aa: CASSERQGASGELFF
cdr3_nt: TGCGCCAGCAGCGAACGACAGGGGGCTAGCGGGGAGCTGTTTTTT

j_call: TRBJ2-7
d_call: NA
v_call: TRBV7-2
clone_size: NA
cdr3_aa: CASSPQGGPYEQYF
cdr3_nt: TGTGCCAGCAGCCCCCAGGGCGGTCCCTACGAGCAGTACTTC

j_call: TRBJ1-4
d_call: NA
v_call: TRBV5-5
clone_size: NA
cdr3_aa: CASSYRVWTEKLFF
cdr3_nt: TGTGCCAGCAGTTACAGGGTGTGGACTGAAAAACTGTTTTTT

j_call: TRBJ1-2
d_call: TRBD1
v_call: TRBV13
clone_size: NA
cdr3_aa: CASSYRDRGDGYTF
cdr3_nt: TGTGCCAGCAGCTACCGGGACAGGGGTGATGGCTACACCTTC

j_call: TRBJ2-5
d_call: TRBD2
v_call: TRBV5-1
clone_size: NA
cdr3_aa: CASSTLAGVGETQYF
cdr3_nt: TGCGCCAGCAGCACACTAGCGGGAGTAGGAGAGACCCAGTACTTC

j_call: TRBJ1-1
d_call: NA
v_call: TRBV4-1
clone_size: NA
cdr3_aa: CASSPPGARNTEAFF
cdr3_nt: TGCGCCAGCAGCCCCCCCGGGGCCCGGAACACTGAAGCTTTCTTT

j_call: TRBJ1-2
d_call: NA
v_call: TRBV6-1
clone_size: NA
cdr3_aa: CASSEAGNSNYGYTF
cdr3_nt: TGTGCCAGCAGTGAAGCAGGAAACTCTAACTATGGCTACACCTTC

j_call: TRBJ2-1
d_call: TRBD1
v_call: TRBV12-3/TRBV12-4
clone_size: NA
cdr3_aa: CASRQGARNEQFF
cdr3_nt: TGTGCCAGCAGACAGGGGGCGCGCAATGAGCAGTTCTTC

j_call: TRBJ1-1
d_call: TRBD1
v_call: TRBV5-1
clone_size: once
cdr3_aa: CASSIRTGGLVRTNTEAFF
cdr3_nt: TGCGCCAGCAGCATCCGGACAGGGGGCCTTGTCCGCACAAACACTGAAGCTTTCTTT

j_call: TRBJ1-6
d_call: NA
v_call: TRBV6-2/TRBV6-3
clone_size: NA
cdr3_aa: CASSYLGNSPLHF
cdr3_nt: TGTGCCAGCAGTTATCTGGGGAATTCACCCCTCCACTTT

j_call: TRBJ2-5
d_call: NA
v_call: TRBV18
clone_size: NA
cdr3_aa: CASSPGQSQETQYF
cdr3_nt: TGTGCCAGCTCACCGGGTCAGTCCCAAGAGACCCAGTACTTC

j_call: TRBJ2-7
d_call: NA
v_call: TRBV27
clone_size: NA
cdr3_aa: CASSLYEQYF
cdr3_nt: TGTGCCAGCAGCCTCTACGAGCAGTACTTC

j_call: TRBJ1-1
d_call: NA
v_call: TRBV7-3
clone_size: NA
cdr3_aa: CASSLAGLTEAFF
cdr3_nt: TGTGCCAGCAGCTTAGCAGGGCTCACTGAAGCTTTCTTT

j_call: TRBJ2-2
d_call: NA
v_call: TRBV24-1
clone_size: NA
cdr3_aa: CATSEDITTGELFF
cdr3_nt: TGTGCCACCAGTGAAGACATAACCACCGGGGAGCTGTTTTTT

j_call: TRBJ1-6
d_call: NA
v_call: TRBV27
clone_size: NA
cdr3_aa: CASSRSQGGSPLHF
cdr3_nt: TGTGCCAGCAGTAGATCTCAGGGCGGCTCACCCCTCCACTTT

j_call: TRBJ2-1
d_call: NA
v_call: TRBV6-4
clone_size: few
cdr3_aa: CASSPLDTDPYNEQFF
cdr3_nt: TGTGCCAGCAGTCCCTTAGACACCGACCCCTACAATGAGCAGTTCTTC

j_call: TRBJ2-1
d_call: TRBD2
v_call: TRBV10-1
clone_size: few
cdr3_aa: CASGGGLADFYNEQFF
cdr3_nt: TGCGCCAGCGGGGGTGGACTAGCGGATTTCTACAATGAGCAGTTCTTC

j_call: TRBJ2-7
d_call: NA
v_call: TRBV28
clone_size: NA
cdr3_aa: CAVRTGTSYEQYF
cdr3_nt: TGTGCCGTACGTACCGGGACTTCCTACGAGCAGTACTTC

j_call: TRBJ2-7
d_call: NA
v_call: TRBV19
clone_size: NA
cdr3_aa: CASSKGLDSSYEQYF
cdr3_nt: TGTGCCAGTAGTAAGGGATTGGATAGCTCCTACGAGCAGTACTTC

j_call: TRBJ1-2
d_call: NA
v_call: TRBV28
clone_size: few
cdr3_aa: CASTGGLVGYTF
cdr3_nt: TGTGCCAGCACTGGGGGCCTAGTTGGCTACACCTTC

j_call: TRBJ1-2
d_call: NA
v_call: TRBV19
clone_size: NA
cdr3_aa: CASSPGEERRNYGYTF
cdr3_nt: TGTGCCAGTAGTCCAGGGGAGGAACGGAGGAACTATGGCTACACCTTC

j_call: TRBJ2-2
d_call: TRBD1
v_call: TRBV14
clone_size: NA
cdr3_aa: CASSPPGTGVDTGELFF
cdr3_nt: TGTGCCAGCAGCCCCCCTGGGACAGGGGTAGACACCGGGGAGCTGTTTTTT

j_call: TRBJ2-6
d_call: NA
v_call: TRBV28
clone_size: NA
cdr3_aa: CASSFGGAGANVLTF
cdr3_nt: TGTGCCAGCAGTTTCGGGGGCGCTGGGGCCAACGTCCTGACTTTC

j_call: TRBJ2-7
d_call: TRBD1
v_call: TRBV29-1
clone_size: NA
cdr3_aa: CSASNPGAGGEEQYF
cdr3_nt: TGCAGCGCTTCAAACCCTGGAGCAGGGGGCGAAGAGCAGTACTTC

j_call: TRBJ1-2
d_call: NA
v_call: TRBV13
clone_size: NA
cdr3_aa: CASSLGWDGYTF
cdr3_nt: TGTGCCAGCAGCTTAGGTTGGGACGGCTACACCTTC